One and the same sample provided the 18 T cell receptor beta chains below, sequenced in a study of blood T cell repertoires in COVID-19 (dated by TCRdb to 2020 to 2022). Library method: the immunoSEQ multiplex PCR assay. This immuneACCESS table, as held by TCRdb, lists in-frame sequences with V and J called but not all clones. Of the missing ones, under half trace to an unresolved V gene in checked studies; the others have no known cause. Present in this sample are 70,000 to 85,000 clones, around 82% of which were seen just once. The leading ten clones occupy around 39% of the sample. The sample comprised peripheral blood. These receptors were obtained from a man older than 75 with active or convalescent COVID-19.

The V gene is TRBV3-1 (or the pseudogene TRBV3-2), the J gene TRBJ2-5; 7 positions agree with TRBD1. V dropped 3 bases and J dropped 2; count of bases not matched to a gene: 9. This CDR3 spans 16 amino acids. Per the germline V gene, CDR1 is LGHDT and CDR2 is YNNKEL (reference sequence). CDR3 coding DNA: TGTGCCAGCAGCCAGGCCGGGACAGCGGAACAAGAGACCCAGTACTTC. This sequence encodes CASSQAGTAEQETQYF.

The chain links TRBV4-2 to TRBJ1-2; D gene unclear. The V end was cut by 1 base, the J end by 0 bases, with 21 bases between. The germline V gene has CDR1 LGHNA and CDR2 YNFKEQ. This CDR3 contains 19 residues. CDR3: CASSQGIILTALANYGYTF. CDR3 DNA sequence: TGTGCCAGCAGCCAAGGTATTATTTTAACTGCTCTAGCTAACTATGGCTACACCTTC.

This chain uses TRBV6-4 with TRBJ2-1, with D uncertain. Between the trimmed V and J ends, which lost 2 bases and 1 base, there was a span of 9 bases. Per the germline V gene, CDR1 is MRHNA and CDR2 is SNTAGT. CDR3 length: 15 residues. CDR3 in amino acids: CASSDEAFSYNEQFF. The DNA of the CDR3 is TGTGCCAGCAGTGACGAGGCGTTTTCCTACAATGAGCAGTTCTTC.

This chain connects TRBV5-1 to TRBJ2-3, with D possibly being TRBD2 (6 bases). V was clipped by 0 bases and J by 0 bases, with 11 bases between them. This CDR3 contains 16 residues. Germline CDR1 SGHRS, CDR2 YFSETQ. DNA of the CDR3: TGCGCCAGCAGCTTGGTCGGCGGGACTAGCACAGATACGCAGTATTTT. Amino acids: CASSLVGGTSTDTQYF.

V gene TRBV9 combines with J gene TRBJ2-3, with 11 nucleotides matching TRBD2. V shed 7 bases and J 2 bases; nucleotides not matched to a gene: 12. Germline V gene data show CDR1 as SGDLS and CDR2 as YYNGEE. CDR3 length: 17 residues. CDR3 region: CASRRGLAGGTTDTQYF. DNA for the CDR3: TGTGCCAGCCGCCGGGGGCTAGCGGGGGGCACCACAGATACGCAGTATTTT.

The rearrangement links TRBV25-1 to TRBJ2-2; possible D gene TRBD2, 6 bases. Germline assignment: CDR1 MGHDK and CDR2 SYGVNS. Trimming took 6 bases from V and 0 from J, leaving 11 bases between them. The CDR3 runs 15 residues. CDR3 loop: CASRGLATNTGELFF. The CDR3 nucleotides read TGTGCCAGCAGGGGACTCGCGACGAACACCGGGGAGCTGTTTTTT.

The chain joins TRBV5-8 to TRBJ1-2, with D perhaps TRBD1 (5 bases). The CDR3 length is 16 residues. Germline CDR1 and CDR2: SGHTS and YDEGEE. Trimming left V 4 bases short and J 1 base short, with 17 bases between. The CDR3 DNA follows: TGTGCCAGCAGCCAGCTATCTGGAGGGGTTAACTATGGCTACACCTTC. Protein: CASSQLSGGVNYGYTF.

The CDR3 is CASNRADRASNTEAFF. The CDR3, as DNA: TGTGCCAGCAACAGAGCGGACAGGGCCTCGAACACTGAAGCTTTCTTT. The rearrangement links TRBV9 to TRBJ1-1; 8 bases fit TRBD1. Germline V gene lookup returns CDR1 SGDLS and CDR2 YYNGEE. The CDR3 has 16 amino acids. The J segment lost 1 base and the V segment lost 6 bases, leaving 11 bases of the junction unmatched.

This clone was found a few times. The V call is TRBV12-3 or TRBV12-4, the J call TRBJ2-1, with 8 bases lining up with TRBD2. The CDR3 length is 12 residues. J was trimmed by 8 bases and V by 5 bases; bases with no gene match: 2. This chain's CDR3 is CASSPLADEQFF. CDR3 nucleotide sequence: TGTGCCAGCAGTCCACTAGCGGATGAGCAGTTCTTC.

V gene TRBV19 combines with J gene TRBJ2-3; D perhaps matches TRBD2 (5 bases). The ends were cut back, 5 bases at V and 4 bases at J, with 13 bases in the middle. Germline CDR1 LNHDA, CDR2 SQIVND (reference sequence). CDR3 size: 14 residues. The CDR3 loop reads CASSQHRGSDTQYF. The CDR3 bases are TGTGCCAGTAGTCAGCACCGAGGGTCAGATACGCAGTATTTT. Full variable domain (rest looked up from reference TRBV19 and TRBJ2-3): DGGITQSPKYLFRKEGQNVTLSCEQNLNHDAMYWYRQDPGQGLRLIYYSQIVNDFQKGDIAEGYSVSREKKESFPLTVTSAQKNPTAFYLCASSQHRGSDTQYFGPGTRLTVL.

The chain joins TRBV30 to TRBJ1-6, with D possibly TRBD1 on 5 matching bases. Looked up from germline, CDR1 is GTSNPN and CDR2 is SVGIG (reference sequence). V was pared by 0 bases and J by 7 bases, with 10 bases between. This CDR3 has 14 amino acids. This chain's CDR3 is CAWSVRRGNSPLHF. In nucleotides, the CDR3 is TGTGCCTGGAGTGTGAGGCGGGGGAATTCACCCCTCCACTTT.

The chain employs TRBV30 and TRBJ1-3, with D possibly matching TRBD1 (6 bases). V gave up 5 bases and J gave up 9 bases, with 14 bases separating them. This CDR3 has 12 residues. The germline gives CDR1 GTSNPN, CDR2 SVGIG (reference sequence). The CDR3 DNA reads as TGTGCCTGGGAGGGGGGGTTAACCACCATATATTTT. This translates into CAWEGGLTTIYF.

The chain uses TRBV9 and TRBJ2-5; D gene unclear. The CDR3 totals 15 residues. Trimming removed 0 bases at V and 2 bases at J, with 11 bases between. Germline CDR1 SGDLS, CDR2 YYNGEE. The CDR3 DNA is TGTGCCAGCAGCGTAGAGGAGCAGCCACAAGAGACCCAGTACTTC. The encoded protein is CASSVEEQPQETQYF.

The chain links TRBV5-1 to TRBJ2-5, with 9 bases lining up with TRBD1. There are 15 residues in the CDR3. CDR1 is SGHRS, CDR2 YFSETQ, per germline. The V segment lost 3 bases and the J segment 5 bases; nucleotides outside the gene matches: 8. In nucleotides, the CDR3 is TGCGCCAGCAGCTCGGGACAGGGACCACCGGAGACCCAGTACTTC. Residues: CASSSGQGPPETQYF. Full variable domain (remainder filled in from reference TRBV5-1 and TRBJ2-5): KAGVTQTPRYLIKTRGQQVTLSCSPISGHRSVSWYQQTPGQGLQFLFEYFSETQRNKGNFPGRFSGRQFSNSRSEMNVSTLELGDSALYLCASSSGQGPPETQYFGPGTRLLVL.

The rearrangement joins TRBV4-1 to TRBJ2-5; maybe TRBD1 (6 bases). The CDR3 totals 15 residues. Germline values: CDR1 MGHRA, CDR2 YSYEKL. Trimming stripped 5 bases from V and 4 bases from J, with 17 bases between. DNA for the CDR3: TGCGCCAGCAGCGATAAGGAAAGGGGGTCAGAGACCCAGTACTTC. Its protein product is CASSDKERGSETQYF.

This clone turned up a few times. Here the CDR3 reads CAWSVPGGGYGYTF. In nucleotides, the CDR3 is TGTGCCTGGAGTGTACCGGGGGGCGGCTATGGCTACACCTTC. The V call is TRBV30, the J call TRBJ1-2, with D possibly matching TRBD1 (6 bases). Germline CDR1 is GTSNPN and CDR2 is SVGIG (reference sequence). There are 14 residues in the CDR3. Trimming took off 0 bases at V and 4 bases at J, with 12 bases between the two ends.

This clone was picked up a small number of times. V and J are TRBV4-2 and TRBJ2-2; tentatively, D is TRBD2 (5 bases). Germline V gives CDR1 LGHNA, CDR2 YNFKEQ. Trimming cost V 4 bases and J 5 bases, with 11 bases left between them. The CDR3 is made up of 14 amino acids. CDR3 residues: CASSPQRLTGELFF. The CDR3 DNA sequence: TGTGCCAGCAGCCCCCAGCGGCTGACCGGGGAGCTGTTTTTT.

The chain uses TRBV5-1 and TRBJ2-3, with D perhaps matching TRBD1 (5 bases). The CDR3 is 12 residues long. Germline V gene sequence: CDR1 SGHRS, CDR2 YFSETQ. With 6 bases removed from V and 5 bases from J, the gap between germline ends came to 10 bases. CDR3 DNA: TGCGCCAGCACCCCTGACAGAGATACGCAGTATTTT. Translated, it gives CASTPDRDTQYF.